One sample yielded the 28 T cell receptor beta chains listed below, sequenced in a study of blood T cell repertoires in COVID-19. The method was immunoSEQ multiplex PCR; TCRdb's version includes in-frame clones alone and lacks a portion of them. Of over 250,000 clones in the sample, about 89% are singletons; the top ten hold about 10%. The material sequenced was peripheral blood. The receptors come from a man in his forties or fifties who had recovered from COVID-19.

CDR3 DNA sequence: TGTGCCAGCAGCCCTCTGGGAGGGACAGGGAGGTCCCCGTCGACCTACGAGCAGTACTTC. As protein: CASSPLGGTGRSPSTYEQYF. The chain couples TRBV14 to TRBJ2-7; 9 nucleotides match TRBD1. V dropped 4 bases and J dropped 2; count of bases not matched to a gene: 21. This CDR3 region has 20 residues. From germline, CDR1 is SGHDN and CDR2 FVKESK. The whole variable domain, remainder taken from reference TRBV14 and TRBJ2-7, is EAGVTQFPSHSVIEKGQTVTLRCDPISGHDNLYWYRRVMGKEIKFLLHFVKESKQDESGMPNNRFLAERTGGTYSTLKVQPAELEDSGVYFCASSPLGGTGRSPSTYEQYFGPGTRLTVT.

The V call is TRBV27, the J call TRBJ2-7; D is unresolved. CDR1 and CDR2 from the germline V gene are MNHEY and SMNVEV (reference sequence). The CDR3 runs to 9 residues. The CDR3 DNA reads as TGTCCTAAATCGAACGAGCAGTACTTC. Its translation: CPKSNEQYF.

The rearrangement joins TRBV5-8 to TRBJ1-5; D unclear. Trimming shortened V by 3 bases and J by 6 bases, and 13 bases separated the two germline ends. This CDR3 spans 14 amino acids. Germline lookup yields CDR1 SGHTS and CDR2 YDEGEE. The CDR3 protein is CASSSKSLGQPQHF. The DNA of the CDR3 is TGTGCCAGCAGCTCAAAATCCCTAGGTCAGCCCCAGCATTTT.

The V gene is TRBV19, the J gene TRBJ2-1; D remains unclear. This CDR3 comprises 17 residues. Germline CDR1 reads LNHDA; CDR2 reads SQIVND (reference sequence). The V end was cut by 0 bases, the J end by 0 bases, with 12 bases between. For the CDR3, the DNA is TGTGCCAGTAGTATAGATGGGCCATCGAGCTCCTACAATGAGCAGTTCTTC. This codes for CASSIDGPSSSYNEQFF.

The rearrangement joins TRBV18 to TRBJ1-5; unclear D gene. Per the germline V gene, CDR1 is KGHSH and CDR2 is LQKENI. The CDR3 totals 12 residues. Trimming pared 3 bases from V and 6 bases from J, leaving 6 bases between. The CDR3 loop is CASSPAGQPQHF. CDR3 sequence (DNA): TGTGCCAGCTCACCGGCGGGTCAGCCCCAGCATTTT.

This rearrangement joins TRBV7-2 to TRBJ2-2, with 9 bases aligning to TRBD2. J was trimmed by 6 bases and V by 7 bases; bases with no gene match: 9. The V gene's germline CDR1 is SGHTA and CDR2 FQGNSA. This CDR3 is built from 15 residues. The CDR3 loop is CASTSLRGGPGELFF. The CDR3 region has the DNA TGTGCCAGCACCTCCCTGCGGGGGGGGCCCGGGGAGCTGTTTTTT.

As to this clone: One end of the junction varies from germline; a read error may be responsible. The genes are TRBV2 and TRBJ2-7, with D maybe TRBD2 (5 bases). The CDR3 has 14 amino acids. Germline V gene lookup returns CDR1 SNHLY and CDR2 FYNNEI. The CDR3 protein is CASSDPAAPYGQYF. The CDR3 nucleotides are TGTGCCAGCAGTGACCCAGCGGCCCCTTACGGGCAGTACTTC.

The V call is TRBV27, the J call TRBJ2-1; 14 bases agree with TRBD2. CDR1 is MNHEY and CDR2 is SMNVEV in the germline V gene (reference sequence). V was pared by 10 bases and J by 8 bases, with 13 bases of the junction left unmatched. CDR3 length: 16 residues. CDR3 loop: CATQMTSGRAGDEQFF. The CDR3 DNA sequence: TGTGCCACCCAGATGACTAGCGGGAGGGCCGGGGATGAGCAGTTCTTC.

This clone occurred once. This chain joins TRBV2 and TRBJ1-1; D unresolved. Germline CDR1 SNHLY, CDR2 FYNNEI. There are 14 residues in the CDR3. V lost 6 bases and J lost 3, with 14 bases in between. The DNA of the CDR3 is TGTGCCAGCAGACGGTCTGTTTTGTACACTGAAGCTTTCTTT. Amino acids: CASRRSVLYTEAFF.

V and J are TRBV6-4 and TRBJ2-3, with TRBD2 identical over 11 bases. From germline, CDR1 is MRHNA and CDR2 SNTAGT. There are 15 residues in the CDR3. Unmatched junction bases numbered 3, after V lost 6 bases and J lost 1 base. The CDR3 region is CASSQLAGGTDTQYF. CDR3 nucleotide sequence: TGTGCCAGCAGCCAACTAGCGGGAGGCACAGATACGCAGTATTTT.

The CDR3 nucleotides are TGTGCCAGCAGTTACTCAACTCAGGGGGGTGGCTACACCTTC. Its translation is CASSYSTQGGGYTF. This chain joins TRBV6-5 and TRBJ1-2; the match to TRBD1 covers 7 bases. Germline assignment: CDR1 MNHEY and CDR2 SVGAGI. This CDR3 comprises 14 residues. Trimming at V came to 0 bases and at J to 7 bases, leaving 5 bases not matched to a gene.

The rearrangement links TRBV4-3 to TRBJ2-1; 15 bases align to TRBD2. The CDR3 loop spans 18 amino acids. V shed 0 bases, J shed 6 bases, and the junction held 6 bases outside the gene matches. The germline V gene encodes CDR1 LGHNA and CDR2 YSLEER. CDR3 nucleotide sequence: TGCGCCAGCAGCCAAGATGGGACTAGCGGGAGGAGTAGCAATGAGCAGTTCTTC. It codes for CASSQDGTSGRSSNEQFF.

V and J are TRBV5-8 and TRBJ2-7, with 12 bases identical to TRBD2. The CDR3 contains 17 residues. V lost 1 base and J lost 6; bases outside the gene matches: 11. Germline V gene data show CDR1 as SGHTS and CDR2 as YDEGEE. The CDR3 is CASSLLRLAGATREQYF. The CDR3 DNA sequence: TGTGCCAGCAGCTTGTTGAGACTAGCGGGGGCCACTCGCGAGCAGTACTTC.

This clone came up a few times. The chain joins TRBV11-3 to TRBJ2-1; the D is unclear. V was shortened by 0 bases and J by 11 bases, with 11 bases between the two germline ends. Germline assignment: CDR1 SGHNT and CDR2 YENEEA. There are 13 residues in the CDR3. This CDR3 is CASSLDQRSQQFF. The DNA of the CDR3 is TGTGCCAGCAGCTTAGATCAGCGTAGTCAGCAGTTCTTC.

As concerns this clone: A junction boundary mismatches the germline segment, possibly from a read error. The chain combines TRBV19 with TRBJ1-5; D is uncertain. CDR1 is LNHDA, CDR2 SQIVND, per germline (reference sequence). CDR3 size: 11 residues. Written as DNA, the CDR3 is TGCCGAAAGGCGCGCGGTCAGCCCCAGCATTTT. Its protein product is CRKARGQPQHF.

J is TRBJ1-6 and V is TRBV2; 12 bases agree with TRBD1. V lost 5 bases, J lost 9 bases, and 5 bases stayed unmatched. CDR1 and CDR2 (germline): SNHLY, FYNNEI. This CDR3 is 15 amino acids long. This chain's CDR3 is CASSQGGQGASPLHF. Here the CDR3 DNA reads TGTGCCAGCAGTCAAGGGGGACAGGGGGCTTCACCCCTCCACTTT.

V is TRBV29-1 and J is TRBJ2-3; 7 positions match TRBD2. The trim removed 7 bases at V and 0 bases at J, leaving 7 bases unmatched. The CDR3 contains 14 residues. CDR1 and CDR2 (germline): SQVTM, ANQGSEA. The CDR3 DNA reads TGCAGCGCATTGAGGGAGGGCAGCACAGATACGCAGTATTTT. This codes for CSALREGSTDTQYF.

The chain joins TRBV19 to TRBJ2-2; perhaps TRBD1 as D (5 bases). Germline V lookup: CDR1 LNHDA, CDR2 SQIVND (reference sequence). This CDR3 is built from 15 residues. Trimming pared 10 bases from V and 7 bases from J, leaving 22 bases between. CDR3 nucleotide sequence: TGTGCCACCTCTCCGGCCCTGCCCACAGGCGGGGAGCTGTTTTTT. Amino acid sequence: CATSPALPTGGELFF.

The chain joins TRBV27 to TRBJ2-1, with TRBD2 matching over 13 bases. This CDR3 is built from 16 residues. The ends lost 6 bases at V and 9 bases at J; junction bases unmatched: 11. CDR1 is MNHEY and CDR2 is SMNVEV in the germline V gene (reference sequence). The CDR3 reads CASRGTGTSGIREQFF. CDR3 coding DNA: TGTGCCAGCAGGGGAACCGGGACTAGCGGGATTCGTGAGCAGTTCTTC.

This chain uses TRBV6-5 with TRBJ1-3, with 9 nucleotides matching TRBD1. CDR3 length: 15 amino acids. Germline V lookup: CDR1 MNHEY, CDR2 SVGAGI. The V gene end was trimmed by 5 bases and the J gene end by 4 bases; junction bases not matched to a gene: 6. CDR3 protein: CASSQQGAWGNTIYF. The CDR3 nucleotides read TGTGCCAGCAGTCAACAGGGGGCATGGGGAAACACCATATATTTT.

The chain joins TRBV3-1 (or the pseudogene TRBV3-2) to TRBJ1-6; 9 nucleotides line up with TRBD1. V dropped 4 bases and J dropped 7; count of bases not matched to a gene: 8. Germline V gene lookup returns CDR1 LGHDT and CDR2 YNNKEL (reference sequence). The CDR3 runs to 16 residues. The CDR3: CASSRSSGQGNSPLHF. The CDR3 DNA sequence: TGTGCCAGCAGCCGGTCAAGCGGACAGGGGAATTCACCCCTCCACTTT.

CDR3 DNA: TGTGCCAGCAGCGAAGAGCGGGATACGCAGTATTTT. As protein: CASSEERDTQYF. The chain employs TRBV9 and TRBJ2-3; TRBD2 is a possible D gene (5 bases). The length of the CDR3 is 12 residues. Trimming took off 3 bases at V and 6 bases at J, with 8 bases between the two ends. Germline V lookup: CDR1 SGDLS, CDR2 YYNGEE.

The chain combines TRBV9 with TRBJ2-3; no reliable D call. The CDR3 totals 15 residues. Germline assignment: CDR1 SGDLS and CDR2 YYNGEE. With 1 base removed from V and 2 bases from J, the gap between germline ends came to 11 bases. CDR3 nucleotides: TGTGCCAGCAGCGTATCGTCCACCTACACAGATACGCAGTATTTT. It codes for CASSVSSTYTDTQYF.

On this clone: At one end, the junction sequence differs from germline, possibly due to a read error. This chain connects TRBV2 to TRBJ2-4; TRBD2 might be the D (5 bases). The length of the CDR3 is 13 residues. Germline CDR1 SNHLY, CDR2 FYNNEI. CDR3 sequence reads: CASGPWQVGIEGF. CDR3 sequence (DNA): TGTGCCAGCGGTCCATGGCAGGTGGGAATTGAGGGCTTC.

The V and J genes are TRBV5-1 and TRBJ2-7; TRBD1 aligns across 8 bases. The CDR3 consists of 15 residues. CDR1 SGHRS and CDR2 YFSETQ come from the germline V gene. With V trimmed by 2 bases and J by 2 bases, 6 bases remained unmatched. The CDR3 region is CASSFWTGSPYEQYF. The DNA for the CDR3 is TGCGCCAGCAGCTTCTGGACAGGGAGCCCCTACGAGCAGTACTTC.

The rearrangement joins TRBV7-2 to TRBJ1-1, with D hard to call. This CDR3 spans 13 amino acids. The germline V gene has CDR1 SGHTA and CDR2 FQGNSA. The ends were cut back, 5 bases at V and 7 bases at J, with 14 bases in the middle. CDR3 sequence (DNA): TGTGCCAGCAGCACCCCCGGGAGAAGTGAAGCTTTCTTT. Translation: CASSTPGRSEAFF. The entire variable domain, with the rest obtained from reference TRBV7-2 and TRBJ1-1, is as follows: GAGVSQSPSNKVTEKGKDVELRCDPISGHTALYWYRQSLGQGLEFLIYFQGNSAPDKSGLPSDRFSAERTGGSVSTLTIQRTQQEDSAVYLCASSTPGRSEAFFGQGTRLTVV.

The sample holds one count of this clone. The V call is TRBV13, the J call TRBJ2-4; D is undetermined. The V end lost 5 bases, the J end lost 4 bases, and 12 bases lay between the germline ends. CDR3 length: 14 residues. Germline values: CDR1 PRHDT, CDR2 FYEKMQ (reference sequence). CDR3 protein: CASSPRWYKNIQYF. The CDR3 nucleotides read TGTGCCAGCAGCCCCCGGTGGTATAAAAACATTCAGTACTTC.

The V gene is TRBV7-3, the J gene TRBJ2-1; 7 bases agree with TRBD2. This CDR3 region has 16 residues. From germline, CDR1 is SGHTA and CDR2 FQGTGA. With V trimmed by 5 bases and J by 7 bases, 14 bases remained unmatched. Here the CDR3 reads CASSQKGGRGRNEQFF. CDR3 bases: TGTGCCAGCAGCCAAAAGGGAGGGCGGGGACGAAATGAGCAGTTCTTC.